This T cell receptor beta chain was captured in a study of shared clonotypes between healthy human individuals. The study's findings and limits: Memory subsets generally showed smaller estimated richness than naive subsets did.

Assay: immunoSEQ multiplex PCR; the TCRdb copy retains only in-frame clones and omits some. Seen here are roughly 2,000,000 clones, around 95% observed once, and the top ten hold around 1.8%. This CDR3 is built from 12 residues. The ends were cut back, 9 bases at V and 1 base at J, with 9 bases in the middle. Germline V gene lookup returns CDR1 LNHDA and CDR2 SQIVND (reference sequence). Selected positively for CCR7 and CD45RO-negative, naive CD8 cells excluded terminally differentiated effector memory CD45RA+ cells. Worth noting for this clone: Its specificity is not known.

The sequenced material came from naive CD8+ T cells from PBMCs. The rearrangement links TRBV19 to TRBJ1-1, with D maybe TRBD1 (5 bases). The sequence was obtained from a young man in good health. Some clones in this sample may be carry-over from other donors' samples. CDR3 bases: TGTGCCAGCTTGACAGCGAACACTGAAGCTTTCTTT. Protein: CASLTANTEAFF.